This TCR beta chain was recorded in a study of blood T cell repertoires in COVID-19. Study as a whole: COVID-19 samples collected from the United States, Italy and Spain covered acute and convalescent phases. The analysed material was cDNA or gDNA that came from T cells, B-cell-depleted T cells, or PBMCs.

Original handling: Amplification of reference gene primers provided the estimated nucleated cell counts. Sequenced by immunoSEQ multiplex PCR; TCRdb stores in-frame clones only, minus some. That table gives V, J and clone size, and the DNA gave D and trimming. The repertoire holds 150,000 to 200,000 clones, with approximately 88% as singletons. The ends lost 2 bases at V and 0 bases at J; junction bases unmatched: 3. Germline CDR1 is SGHDN and CDR2 is FVKESK. The CDR3 totals 16 residues. V and J are TRBV14 and TRBJ1-3; 8 bases line up with TRBD1. This sequence originates from a woman of 80 years or more with active or convalescent COVID-19. Sequenced input: peripheral blood. The CDR3 sequence: CASSQLTGGSGNTIYF. The DNA of the CDR3 is TGTGCCAGCAGCCAACTCACAGGGGGCTCTGGAAACACCATATATTTT.